Included here is one TCR beta chain sequence, with context. The donors, healthy Caucasians from Russia, were aged roughly 6 to 90. The data were taken from a study of blood T cells in healthy people across ages. Combining a sample-barcoded 5' primer with a J-beta primer mix, a second PCR ran for 7 to 11 cycles. TCRdb passed the 5' RACE reads through MiXCR, listing each CDR3 protein once. The repertoire has 850,000 to 1,000,000 distinct CDR3 sequences, roughly 43% of them found once; the top ten carry roughly an eighth. This clonotype originated in a man aged 30 to 39 in good health. The sequenced sample was blood.

This CDR3 is CASSGGDSAYEQYF. CDR3 in DNA: TGCGCCAGCAGCGGTGGGGACTCCGCCTACGAGCAGTACTTC. The J gene is TRBJ2-7, the V gene TRBV5-1, with a tentative D call TRBD2 (6 bases). This CDR3 contains 14 residues. CDR1 SGHRS and CDR2 YFSETQ come from the germline V gene. Trimming shortened V by 4 bases and J by 2 bases, and 13 bases separated the two germline ends.